This T cell receptor beta chain derives from a study of regulatory T cells in long-lasting Graves disease. Time point defined: newly diagnosed GD, antithyroid drugs for less than 3 months. From PBMCs, RNA was extracted and then used to make the TCR library. This clonotype was found many times. Its antigen remains unknown. Study-level points and caveats: Lower TCR diversity characterized persistent Graves' patients relative to newly diagnosed patients.

CDR1 is DFQATT and CDR2 is SNEGSKA in the germline V gene (reference sequence). The CDR3 consists of 12 residues. The V and J ends lost 0 bases and 7 bases, in that order; junction bases with no gene match: 1. Investigators prepared the TCR beta libraries by applying iRepertoire HTBI primers and Arm-PCR of CDR3 regions. Via MiXCR, TCRdb re-called the multiplex PCR reads, giving one row per CDR3 protein. The sample contains around 450,000 distinct CDR3 sequences, 16% of which appear only once. These data are also associated with another study on T cells in Graves' hyperthyroidism and ophthalmopathy.

The sequencing here drew on peripheral blood mononuclear cells (PBMCs), taken at new diagnosis, from a patient treated with antithyroid drugs. This chain joins TRBV20-1 and TRBJ1-1, with 8 bases aligning to TRBD1. This clonotype was sampled from a man aged 40-49 years with Graves disease. CDR3 protein: CSARETGGEAFF. CDR3 coding DNA: TGCAGTGCTAGAGAAACAGGGGGTGAAGCTTTCTTT.